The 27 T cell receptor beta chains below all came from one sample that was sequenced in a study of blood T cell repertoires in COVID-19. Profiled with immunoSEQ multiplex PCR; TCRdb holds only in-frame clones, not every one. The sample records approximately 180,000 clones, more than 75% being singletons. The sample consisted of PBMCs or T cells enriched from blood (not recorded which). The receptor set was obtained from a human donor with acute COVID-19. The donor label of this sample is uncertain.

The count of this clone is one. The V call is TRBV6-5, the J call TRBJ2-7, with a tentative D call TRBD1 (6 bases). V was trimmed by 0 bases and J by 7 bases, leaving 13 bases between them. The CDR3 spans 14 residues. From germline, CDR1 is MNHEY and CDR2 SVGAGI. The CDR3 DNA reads TGTGCCAGCAGTTACTCAGGGGGAATGGGGGAGCAGTACTTC. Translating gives CASSYSGGMGEQYF.

CDR3 sequence (DNA): TGTGCCAGCAGCCCGAGGGAGGCCCGACTTCGATATAATTCACCCCTCCACTTT. This gives the protein CASSPREARLRYNSPLHF. V usage is TRBV21-1 and J usage is TRBJ1-6. TRBV21-1 is listed as a pseudogene. This CDR3 has 18 amino acids.

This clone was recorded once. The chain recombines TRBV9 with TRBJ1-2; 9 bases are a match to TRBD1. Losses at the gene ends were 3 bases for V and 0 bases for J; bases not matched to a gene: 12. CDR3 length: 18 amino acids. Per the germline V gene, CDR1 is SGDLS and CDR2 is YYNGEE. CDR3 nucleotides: TGTGCCAGCAGCGGGACCGGGACAGGGAAAGAGGCTAACTATGGCTACACCTTC. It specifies CASSGTGTGKEANYGYTF.

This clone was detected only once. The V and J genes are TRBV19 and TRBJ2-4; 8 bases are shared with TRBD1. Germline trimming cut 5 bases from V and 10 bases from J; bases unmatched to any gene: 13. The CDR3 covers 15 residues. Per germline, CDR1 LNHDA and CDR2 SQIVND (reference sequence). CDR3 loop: CASSADRGRGLIQYF. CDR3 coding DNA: TGTGCCAGTAGTGCCGACAGGGGCCGCGGATTAATTCAGTACTTC. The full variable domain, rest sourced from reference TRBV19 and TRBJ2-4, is DGGITQSPKYLFRKEGQNVTLSCEQNLNHDAMYWYRQDPGQGLRLIYYSQIVNDFQKGDIAEGYSVSREKKESFPLTVTSAQKNPTAFYLCASSADRGRGLIQYFGAGTRLSVL.

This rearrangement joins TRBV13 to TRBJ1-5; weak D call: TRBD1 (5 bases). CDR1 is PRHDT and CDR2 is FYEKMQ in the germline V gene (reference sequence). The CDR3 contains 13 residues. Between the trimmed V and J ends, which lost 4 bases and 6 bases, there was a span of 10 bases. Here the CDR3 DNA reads TGTGCCAGCAGCTCCGGCCAGGGTCAGCCCCAGCATTTT. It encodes CASSSGQGQPQHF.

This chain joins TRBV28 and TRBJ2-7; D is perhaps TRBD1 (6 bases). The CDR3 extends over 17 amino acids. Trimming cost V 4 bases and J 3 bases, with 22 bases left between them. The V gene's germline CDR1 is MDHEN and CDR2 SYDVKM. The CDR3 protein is CASSSHRASRKIYEQYF. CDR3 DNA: TGTGCCAGCAGTTCCCACAGGGCCTCCAGGAAAATCTACGAGCAGTACTTC.

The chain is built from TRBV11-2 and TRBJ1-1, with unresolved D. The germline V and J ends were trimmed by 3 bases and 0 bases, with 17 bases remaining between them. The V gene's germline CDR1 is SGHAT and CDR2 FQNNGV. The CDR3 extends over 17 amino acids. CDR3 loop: CASSFGERRAMNTEAFF. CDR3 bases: TGTGCCAGCAGCTTCGGAGAGCGGCGGGCCATGAACACTGAAGCTTTCTTT.

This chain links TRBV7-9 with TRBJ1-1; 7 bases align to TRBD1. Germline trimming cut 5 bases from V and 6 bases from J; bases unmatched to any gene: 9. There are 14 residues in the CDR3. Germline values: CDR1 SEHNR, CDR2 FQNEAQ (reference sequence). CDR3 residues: CASSPTGTASEAFF. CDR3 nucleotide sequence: TGTGCCAGCAGCCCTACAGGGACAGCGTCTGAAGCTTTCTTT. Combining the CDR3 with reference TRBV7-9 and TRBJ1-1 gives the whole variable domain DTGVSQNPRHKITKRGQNVTFRCDPISEHNRLYWYRQTLGQGPEFLTYFQNEAQLEKSRLLSDRFSAERPKGSFSTLEIQRTEQGDSAMYLCASSPTGTASEAFFGQGTRLTVV.

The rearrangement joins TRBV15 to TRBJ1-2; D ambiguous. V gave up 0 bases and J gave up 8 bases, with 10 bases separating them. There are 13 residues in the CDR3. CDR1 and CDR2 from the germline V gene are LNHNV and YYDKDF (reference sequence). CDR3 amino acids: CATSRDKTGGYTF. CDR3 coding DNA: TGTGCCACCAGCAGAGACAAGACTGGGGGCTACACCTTC.

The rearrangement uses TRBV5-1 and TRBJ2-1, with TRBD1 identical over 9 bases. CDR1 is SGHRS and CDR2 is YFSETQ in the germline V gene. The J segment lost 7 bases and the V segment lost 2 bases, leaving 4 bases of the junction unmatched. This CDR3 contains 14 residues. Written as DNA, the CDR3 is TGCGCCAGCAGCTTACAGGGGGCGGGGAATGAGCAGTTCTTC. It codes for CASSLQGAGNEQFF. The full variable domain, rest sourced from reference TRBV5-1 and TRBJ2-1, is KAGVTQTPRYLIKTRGQQVTLSCSPISGHRSVSWYQQTPGQGLQFLFEYFSETQRNKGNFPGRFSGRQFSNSRSEMNVSTLELGDSALYLCASSLQGAGNEQFFGPGTRLTVL.

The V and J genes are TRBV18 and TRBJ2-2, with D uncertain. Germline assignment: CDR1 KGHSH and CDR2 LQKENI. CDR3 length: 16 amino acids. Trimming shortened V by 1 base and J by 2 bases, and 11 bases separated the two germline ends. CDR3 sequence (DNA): TGTGCCAGCTCACCACTAGATCGGGTTAACACCGGGGAGCTGTTTTTT. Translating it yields CASSPLDRVNTGELFF.

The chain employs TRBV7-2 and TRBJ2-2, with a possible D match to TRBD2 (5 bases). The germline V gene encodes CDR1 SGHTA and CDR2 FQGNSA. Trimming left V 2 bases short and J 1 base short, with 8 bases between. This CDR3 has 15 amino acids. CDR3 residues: CASSLMGRNTGELFF. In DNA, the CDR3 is TGTGCCAGCAGCTTAATGGGGAGGAACACCGGGGAGCTGTTTTTT.

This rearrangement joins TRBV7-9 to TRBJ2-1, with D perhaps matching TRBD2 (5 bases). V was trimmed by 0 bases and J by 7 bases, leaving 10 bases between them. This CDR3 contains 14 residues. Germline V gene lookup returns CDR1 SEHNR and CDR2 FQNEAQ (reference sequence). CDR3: CASSLAGRGNEQFF. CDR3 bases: TGTGCCAGCAGCTTAGCAGGGAGAGGGAATGAGCAGTTCTTC.

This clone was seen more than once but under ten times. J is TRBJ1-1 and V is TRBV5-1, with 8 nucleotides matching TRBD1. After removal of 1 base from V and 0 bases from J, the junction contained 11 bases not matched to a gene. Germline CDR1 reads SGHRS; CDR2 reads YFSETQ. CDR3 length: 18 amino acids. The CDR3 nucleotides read TGCGCCAGCAGCTTGTTAACAGGGGGGATCCTAATGAACACTGAAGCTTTCTTT. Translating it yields CASSLLTGGILMNTEAFF.

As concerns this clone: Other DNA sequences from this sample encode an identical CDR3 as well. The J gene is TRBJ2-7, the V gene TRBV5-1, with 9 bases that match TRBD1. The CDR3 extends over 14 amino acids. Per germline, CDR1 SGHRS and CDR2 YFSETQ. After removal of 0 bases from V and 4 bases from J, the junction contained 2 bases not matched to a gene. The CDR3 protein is CASSLGDRAYEQYF. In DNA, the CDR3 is TGCGCCAGCAGCTTGGGGGACAGGGCTTACGAGCAGTACTTC.

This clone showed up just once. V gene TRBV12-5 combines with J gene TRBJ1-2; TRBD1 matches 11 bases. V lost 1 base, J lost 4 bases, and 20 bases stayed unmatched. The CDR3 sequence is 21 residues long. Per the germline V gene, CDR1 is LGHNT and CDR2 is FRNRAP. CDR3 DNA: TGTGCTAGTGGTTTGGGGACGTGGAGAGGGACAGGGGGATTCTCGAGCTATGGCTACACCTTC. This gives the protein CASGLGTWRGTGGFSSYGYTF.

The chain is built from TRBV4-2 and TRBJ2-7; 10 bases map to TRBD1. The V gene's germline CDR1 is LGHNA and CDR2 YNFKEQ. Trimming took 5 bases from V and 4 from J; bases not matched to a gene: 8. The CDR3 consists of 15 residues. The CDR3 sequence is CASSSRDRGSYEQYF. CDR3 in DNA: TGTGCCAGCAGCTCCCGGGACAGGGGCTCGTACGAGCAGTACTTC.

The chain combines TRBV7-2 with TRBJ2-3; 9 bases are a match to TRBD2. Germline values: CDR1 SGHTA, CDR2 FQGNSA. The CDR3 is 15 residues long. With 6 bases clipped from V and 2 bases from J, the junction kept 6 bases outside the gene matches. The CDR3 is CASSTKRGVTDTQYF. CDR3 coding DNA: TGTGCCAGCAGTACCAAGCGGGGGGTCACAGATACGCAGTATTTT.

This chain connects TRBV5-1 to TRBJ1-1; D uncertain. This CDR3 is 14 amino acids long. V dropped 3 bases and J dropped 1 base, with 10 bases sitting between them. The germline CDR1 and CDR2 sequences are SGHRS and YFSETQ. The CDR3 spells CASSSHPGNTEAFF. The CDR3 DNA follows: TGCGCCAGCAGCTCCCATCCGGGGAACACTGAAGCTTTCTTT.

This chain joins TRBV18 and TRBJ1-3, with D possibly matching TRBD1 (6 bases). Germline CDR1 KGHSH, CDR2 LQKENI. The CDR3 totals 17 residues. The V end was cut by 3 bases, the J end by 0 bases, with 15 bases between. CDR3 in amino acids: CASSPTGQTSSGNTIYF. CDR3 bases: TGTGCCAGCTCACCGACCGGACAGACCTCCTCTGGAAACACCATATATTTT.

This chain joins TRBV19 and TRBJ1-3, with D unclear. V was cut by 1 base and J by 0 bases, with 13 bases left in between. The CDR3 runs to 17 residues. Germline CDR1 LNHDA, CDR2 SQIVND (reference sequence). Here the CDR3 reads CASSIGTGSLSGNTIYF. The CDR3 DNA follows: TGTGCCAGTAGTATAGGGACCGGGAGCCTCTCTGGAAACACCATATATTTT.

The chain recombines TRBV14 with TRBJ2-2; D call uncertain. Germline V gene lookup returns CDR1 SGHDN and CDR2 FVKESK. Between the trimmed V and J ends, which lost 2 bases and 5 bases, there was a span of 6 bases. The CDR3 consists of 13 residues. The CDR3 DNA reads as TGTGCCAGCAGCCAAATTCAGACCGGGGAGCTGTTTTTT. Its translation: CASSQIQTGELFF.

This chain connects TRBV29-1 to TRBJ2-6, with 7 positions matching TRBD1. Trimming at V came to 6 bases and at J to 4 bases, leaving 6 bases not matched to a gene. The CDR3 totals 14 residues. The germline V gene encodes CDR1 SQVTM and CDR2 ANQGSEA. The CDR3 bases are TGCAGCGTGTCTACAGGGGTCGGGGCCAACGTCCTGACTTTC. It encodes CSVSTGVGANVLTF. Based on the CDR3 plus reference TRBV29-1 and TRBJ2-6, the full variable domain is SAVISQKPSRDICQRGTSLTIQCQVDSQVTMMFWYRQQPGQSLTLIATANQGSEATYESGFVIDKFPISRPNLTFSTLTVSNMSPEDSSIYLCSVSTGVGANVLTFGAGSRLTVL.

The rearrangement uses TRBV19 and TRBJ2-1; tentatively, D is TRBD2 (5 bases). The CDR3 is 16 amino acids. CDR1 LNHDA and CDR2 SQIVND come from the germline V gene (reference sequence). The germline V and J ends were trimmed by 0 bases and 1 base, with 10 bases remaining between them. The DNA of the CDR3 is TGTGCCAGTAGTATAGATCGAGGGAGTTCCTACAATGAGCAGTTCTTC. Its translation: CASSIDRGSSYNEQFF.

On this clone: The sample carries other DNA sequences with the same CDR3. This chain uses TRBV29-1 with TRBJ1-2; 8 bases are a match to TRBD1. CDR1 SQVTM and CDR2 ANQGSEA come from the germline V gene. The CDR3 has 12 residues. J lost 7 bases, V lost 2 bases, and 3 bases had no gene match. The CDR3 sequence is CSVEQGAGGYTF. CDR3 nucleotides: TGCAGCGTTGAACAGGGGGCGGGTGGCTACACCTTC.

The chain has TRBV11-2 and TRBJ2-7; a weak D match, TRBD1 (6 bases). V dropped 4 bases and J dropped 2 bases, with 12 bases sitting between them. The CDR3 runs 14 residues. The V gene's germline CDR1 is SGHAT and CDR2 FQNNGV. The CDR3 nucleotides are TGTGCCAGCAGCTCTGACAGGCCTCCCTACGAGCAGTACTTC. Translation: CASSSDRPPYEQYF.

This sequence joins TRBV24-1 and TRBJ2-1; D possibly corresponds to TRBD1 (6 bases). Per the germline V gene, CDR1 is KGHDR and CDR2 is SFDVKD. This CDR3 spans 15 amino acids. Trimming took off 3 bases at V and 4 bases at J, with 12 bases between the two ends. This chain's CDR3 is CATSDGPDRYNEQFF. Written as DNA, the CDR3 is TGTGCCACCAGTGATGGACCGGACAGATACAATGAGCAGTTCTTC.